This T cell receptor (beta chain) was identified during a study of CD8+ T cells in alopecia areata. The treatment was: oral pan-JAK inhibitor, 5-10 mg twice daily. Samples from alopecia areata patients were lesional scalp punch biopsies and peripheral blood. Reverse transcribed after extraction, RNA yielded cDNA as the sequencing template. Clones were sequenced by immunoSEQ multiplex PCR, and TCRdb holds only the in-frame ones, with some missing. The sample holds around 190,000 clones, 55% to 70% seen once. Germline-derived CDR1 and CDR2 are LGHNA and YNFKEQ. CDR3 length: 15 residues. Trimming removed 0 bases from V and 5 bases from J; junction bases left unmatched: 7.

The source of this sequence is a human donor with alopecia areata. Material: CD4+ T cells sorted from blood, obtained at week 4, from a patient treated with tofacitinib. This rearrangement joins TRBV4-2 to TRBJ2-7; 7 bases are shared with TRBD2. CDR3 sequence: CASSQDRSGTNEQYF. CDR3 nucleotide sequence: TGTGCCAGCAGCCAAGACCGGTCAGGGACTAACGAGCAGTACTTC.